Below, one T cell receptor beta chain is given with its context. Its target is not known. Nashville, Tennessee was home to all donors, who were Caucasian adults. V dropped 9 bases and J dropped 4 bases, with 21 bases sitting between them. CDR3 length: 15 amino acids. Germline CDR1 and CDR2: SGHRS and YFSETQ. The record originates from a study of shared clonotypes between healthy human individuals. General study results and limits: A small donor pool kept down the genetic and exposure-history diversity that was represented.

The assay was immunoSEQ multiplex PCR, and TCRdb's table has in-frame clones only and misses some. The sample lists some 700,000 clones, around 91% occurring once. Input material: memory CD8+ T cells from PBMCs. Subset given: CD45RO+ cells pooled with CCR7-negative TemRA cells. The rearrangement uses TRBV5-1 and TRBJ2-3; possibly TRBD1 for D (6 bases). The receptor was isolated from a man younger than 35 in good health. Some clones in this sample may be carry-over from other donors' samples. Here the CDR3 reads CATPPRTDPPDTQYF. The CDR3 DNA sequence: TGCGCCACCCCGCCCCGGACAGACCCCCCAGATACGCAGTATTTT.